The 21 T cell receptor beta chains below all came from one sample that was sequenced in a study of blood T cell repertoires in COVID-19. The repertoire was sequenced with immunoSEQ multiplex PCR; TCRdb's copy has only in-frame clones and lacks some. The sample contains 200,000 to 250,000 clones, 90% of which appear only once. Sequencing used PBMCs or T cells enriched from blood (not recorded which). The source of these receptors is a man aged 25-45 years who had been exposed to COVID-19.

The CDR3 DNA reads as TGTGCCAGCAGCTTAGATCCTCGCGGGGGGGATGGCTACACCTTC. As protein: CASSLDPRGGDGYTF. This chain links TRBV11-2 with TRBJ1-2, with D possibly being TRBD1 (5 bases). The CDR3 covers 15 residues. Between the trimmed V and J ends, which lost 0 bases and 6 bases, there was a span of 14 bases. Germline V lookup: CDR1 SGHAT, CDR2 FQNNGV.

The chain employs TRBV7-2 and TRBJ1-2; 7 bases are shared with TRBD1. The CDR3 spans 15 residues. Looked up from germline, CDR1 is SGHTA and CDR2 is FQGNSA. Germline trimming cut 6 bases from V and 1 base from J; bases unmatched to any gene: 8. The CDR3 region is CASRAGTELNYGYTF. Written as DNA, the CDR3 is TGTGCCAGCAGGGCGGGGACAGAGCTTAACTATGGCTACACCTTC.

The V and J genes are TRBV5-1 and TRBJ2-7; 7 bases are shared with TRBD1. The V segment lost 4 bases and the J segment 2 bases; nucleotides outside the gene matches: 3. CDR1 SGHRS and CDR2 YFSETQ come from the germline V gene. This CDR3 contains 13 residues. CDR3 region: CASSRQGTYEQYF. Here the CDR3 DNA reads TGCGCCAGCAGCCGACAGGGTACCTACGAGCAGTACTTC.

This clone was recorded a few times. The V and J genes are TRBV20-1 and TRBJ2-3; 7 bases are shared with TRBD2. The CDR3 spans 16 residues. The J segment lost 1 base and the V segment lost 3 bases, leaving 10 bases of the junction unmatched. CDR1 and CDR2 from the germline V gene are DFQATT and SNEGSKA (reference sequence). Here the CDR3 DNA reads TGCAGTGCTAGTACCCATCGAAGCGGGGGCACAGATACGCAGTATTTT. This codes for CSASTHRSGGTDTQYF.

The chain has TRBV6-2 or TRBV6-3 and TRBJ2-6; 9 bases line up with TRBD1. CDR3 length: 19 residues. Germline CDR1 is MNHEY and CDR2 is SVGEGT. V shed 0 bases, J shed 4 bases, and the junction held 10 bases outside the gene matches. DNA for the CDR3: TGTGCCAGCAGTTACTCGGGACAGGGCCTTTTGTCGGGGGCCAACGTCCTGACTTTC. Translation gives CASSYSGQGLLSGANVLTF.

The chain has TRBV7-6 and TRBJ2-7; TRBD2 is a possible D gene (6 bases). This CDR3 comprises 14 residues. In germline, CDR1 is SGHVS, CDR2 FNYEAQ. V gave up 0 bases and J gave up 3 bases, with 9 bases separating them. The CDR3 sequence: CASSLAAGSYEQYF. For the CDR3, the DNA is TGTGCCAGCAGCTTAGCCGCCGGGAGCTACGAGCAGTACTTC. The full variable domain, with the rest looked up from reference TRBV7-6 and TRBJ2-7, is GAGVSQSPRYKVTKRGQDVALRCDPISGHVSLYWYRQALGQGPEFLTYFNYEAQQDKSGLPNDRFSAERPEGSISTLTIQRTEQRDSAMYRCASSLAAGSYEQYFGPGTRLTVT.

The chain combines TRBV2 with TRBJ2-1; D is uncertain. The V and J ends lost 4 bases and 4 bases respectively, with 11 bases between them. The CDR3 has 14 residues. The germline gives CDR1 SNHLY, CDR2 FYNNEI. CDR3 sequence: CASSGVFEYNEQFF. The CDR3 DNA reads TGTGCCAGCAGTGGAGTATTCGAGTACAATGAGCAGTTCTTC.

This clone occurred once. V usage is TRBV5-1 and J usage is TRBJ1-2; D uncertain. Trimming left V 4 bases short and J 4 bases short, with 17 bases between. CDR1 is SGHRS and CDR2 is YFSETQ in the germline V gene. The CDR3 totals 15 residues. CDR3 sequence (DNA): TGCGCCAGCAGCGGCCTCCGGGAAGTGGGCTATGGCTACACCTTC. Translating it yields CASSGLREVGYGYTF.

The chain couples TRBV5-5 to TRBJ2-2; 9 bases are a match to TRBD1. There are 14 residues in the CDR3. Losses at the gene ends were 7 bases for V and 3 bases for J; bases not matched to a gene: 4. The germline gives CDR1 SGHKS, CDR2 YYEKEE (reference sequence). The CDR3 protein is CASRDRVYTGELFF. As DNA, the CDR3 is TGTGCCAGCCGGGACAGGGTTTACACCGGGGAGCTGTTTTTT.

This sequence joins TRBV4-3 and TRBJ2-3, with 11 positions matching TRBD1. The V segment lost 2 bases and the J segment 8 bases; nucleotides outside the gene matches: 9. The CDR3 runs 16 residues. The V gene's germline CDR1 is LGHNA and CDR2 YSLEER. CDR3 nucleotides: TGCGCCAGCAGCCAAACACACCTAGGGACAGGGGGTACGCAGTATTTT. Amino acids: CASSQTHLGTGGTQYF.

V is TRBV21-1 and J is TRBJ1-1. TRBV21-1 is described as a pseudogene. The CDR3 length is 14 residues. The CDR3 DNA is TGTGCCAGCAGCAATGGGAGAGAGAACACTGAAGCTTTCTTT. Translated: CASSNGRENTEAFF.

The gene calls are TRBV7-9 and TRBJ2-1; possibly TRBD1 for D (5 bases). Trimming shortened V by 3 bases and J by 6 bases, and 15 bases separated the two germline ends. The CDR3 covers 15 residues. Germline loops: CDR1 SEHNR, CDR2 FQNEAQ (reference sequence). CDR3 loop: CASSFPGHLTNEQFF. The CDR3 DNA sequence: TGTGCCAGCAGCTTCCCCGGACACCTAACCAATGAGCAGTTCTTC.

The chain recombines TRBV5-1 with TRBJ2-5, with D possibly matching TRBD1 (6 bases). The CDR3 length is 11 residues. In germline, CDR1 is SGHRS, CDR2 YFSETQ. Trimming left V 0 bases short and J 14 bases short, with 11 bases between. CDR3 loop: CASSLADRLYF. The CDR3 nucleotides are TGCGCCAGCAGCTTGGCCGACAGGTTATACTTC.

The chain uses TRBV6-2 or TRBV6-3 and TRBJ1-1; no firm D call. The CDR3 is 16 residues long. CDR1 is MNHEY, CDR2 SVGEGT, per germline. V gave up 6 bases and J gave up 4 bases, with 21 bases separating them. The CDR3 here is CASSTQNTASGTEAFF. CDR3 in DNA: TGTGCCAGCAGCACTCAGAACACGGCTTCGGGCACTGAAGCTTTCTTT.

The chain is built from TRBV19 and TRBJ1-3; 7 bases are a match to TRBD1. Per germline, CDR1 LNHDA and CDR2 SQIVND (reference sequence). There are 17 residues in the CDR3. V gave up 4 bases and J gave up 4 bases; unmatched junction bases: 13. This chain's CDR3 is CASSTRQGGRSGNTIYF. CDR3 coding DNA: TGTGCCAGTAGTACCAGACAGGGAGGTCGTTCGGGAAACACCATATATTTT.

The chain joins TRBV19 to TRBJ1-5; tentatively, D is TRBD1 (5 bases). Trimming stripped 2 bases from V and 1 base from J, with 21 bases between. The CDR3 loop spans 19 amino acids. In germline, CDR1 is LNHDA, CDR2 SQIVND (reference sequence). The CDR3 here is CASSIRPDTLRGSNQPQHF. The CDR3 DNA reads as TGTGCCAGTAGTATACGGCCGGACACTTTAAGGGGAAGCAATCAGCCCCAGCATTTT. Filled out from reference TRBV19 and TRBJ1-5, the complete variable domain reads DGGITQSPKYLFRKEGQNVTLSCEQNLNHDAMYWYRQDPGQGLRLIYYSQIVNDFQKGDIAEGYSVSREKKESFPLTVTSAQKNPTAFYLCASSIRPDTLRGSNQPQHFGDGTRLSIL.

V is TRBV4-3 and J is TRBJ1-5; no reliable D call. Germline CDR1 and CDR2: LGHNA and YSLEER. This CDR3 comprises 13 residues. Trimming pared 2 bases from V and 6 bases from J, leaving 8 bases between. The CDR3 spells CASSQSPGQPQHF. The CDR3 coding sequence is TGCGCCAGCAGCCAATCCCCCGGTCAGCCCCAGCATTTT.

This chain links TRBV7-6 with TRBJ1-2; the match to TRBD1 covers 8 bases. This CDR3 has 16 amino acids. Looked up from germline, CDR1 is SGHVS and CDR2 is FNYEAQ. The V and J ends lost 2 bases and 11 bases, in that order; junction bases with no gene match: 16. CDR3 region: CASSLTPGQVPSPYTF. The CDR3 bases are TGTGCCAGCAGCTTAACCCCGGGACAGGTCCCATCGCCATACACCTTC. Combining the CDR3 with reference TRBV7-6 and TRBJ1-2 gives the whole variable domain GAGVSQSPRYKVTKRGQDVALRCDPISGHVSLYWYRQALGQGPEFLTYFNYEAQQDKSGLPNDRFSAERPEGSISTLTIQRTEQRDSAMYRCASSLTPGQVPSPYTFGSGTRLTVV.

V and J are TRBV12-3 or TRBV12-4 and TRBJ1-2; D is possibly TRBD1 (5 bases). There are 13 residues in the CDR3. V was cut by 3 bases and J by 7 bases, with 12 bases left in between. In DNA, the CDR3 is TGTGCCAGCAGTTTTCGAGCAGGGTTTGGCTACACCTTC. Encoded protein: CASSFRAGFGYTF.

The rearrangement links TRBV5-1 to TRBJ2-2; perhaps TRBD1 as D (6 bases). Germline lookup yields CDR1 SGHRS and CDR2 YFSETQ. V was clipped by 0 bases and J by 7 bases, with 19 bases between them. There are 17 residues in the CDR3. The CDR3 DNA reads as TGCGCCAGCAGCTTGGCCCCCACAGGGTCGTACAACGGGGAGCTGTTTTTT. Amino acid sequence: CASSLAPTGSYNGELFF.

This chain joins TRBV3-1 (or the pseudogene TRBV3-2) and TRBJ2-7; TRBD1 matches at 9 bases. The ends lost 6 bases at V and 6 bases at J; junction bases unmatched: 0. Germline V gives CDR1 LGHDT, CDR2 YNNKEL (reference sequence). CDR3 size: 11 residues. The CDR3 DNA follows: TGTGCCAGCAGGGACAGGGGCGAGCAGTACTTC. As protein: CASRDRGEQYF.